Listed here are 6 T cell receptor beta chains from one sample, sequenced in a study of identical twins. TCRdb ran MiXCR on the 5' RACE reads and lists one entry per CDR3 protein. Altogether roughly 540,000 distinct CDR3 sequences are present, 22% being singletons, with the ten largest covering 0.91%. This same sample was also taken into another study, of T cells expressing NK-cell markers.

The sequencing sample was made of CD4+ T cells sorted from blood. These receptor sequences come from a woman between 18 and 29 years old in good health.

The chain is built from TRBV6-2 or TRBV6-3 and TRBJ1-6; the D is unclear. The V end was cut by 2 bases, the J end by 14 bases, with 7 bases between. Germline V gene data show CDR1 as MNHEY and CDR2 as SVGEGT. CDR3 length equals 11 residues. CDR3 sequence (DNA): TGTGCCAGCAGTTACGGGGAAACCCTCCACTTT. It is translated as CASSYGETLHF.

A few counts support this clonotype. The chain carries TRBV7-2 and TRBJ2-1; D unclear. The CDR3 consists of 14 residues. Germline lookup yields CDR1 SGHTA and CDR2 FQGNSA. Trimming stripped 3 bases from V and 2 bases from J, with 8 bases between. The CDR3 region is CASSFTNTYNEQFF. CDR3 nucleotides: TGTGCCAGCAGCTTTACAAATACCTACAATGAGCAGTTCTTC.

The CDR3: CSARGGQKVQYF. The CDR3 DNA follows: TGCAGTGCTAGGGGAGGTCAAAAGGTACAGTACTTC. The J gene is TRBJ2-7, the V gene TRBV20-1; D is perhaps TRBD2 (6 bases). The V gene's germline CDR1 is DFQATT and CDR2 SNEGSKA (reference sequence). Deletions cut 3 bases from V and 10 bases from J, with 16 bases between. The CDR3 is made up of 12 amino acids.

This clonotype has ten or more counts. The chain uses TRBV10-1 and TRBJ2-7; D gene unclear. CDR1 WNHNN and CDR2 SYGVQD come from the germline V gene (reference sequence). CDR3 length equals 17 residues. The V and J ends lost 7 bases and 3 bases respectively, with 25 bases between them. CDR3 sequence reads: CASIPLVGPGTYYEQYF. CDR3 nucleotides: TGCGCCAGCATCCCCCTTGTGGGTCCGGGTACCTACTACGAGCAGTACTTC.

J is TRBJ2-7 and V is TRBV29-1; D is unclear. Germline V gene lookup returns CDR1 SQVTM and CDR2 ANQGSEA. The CDR3 is 12 residues long. V gave up 7 bases and J gave up 3 bases, with 13 bases separating them. The chain's CDR3 is CSAWGRNYEQYF. The CDR3 DNA sequence: TGCAGCGCCTGGGGAAGGAACTACGAGCAGTACTTC.

This rearrangement joins TRBV25-1 to TRBJ1-1; D may be TRBD1 (5 bases). This CDR3 has 13 residues. Germline assignment: CDR1 MGHDK and CDR2 SYGVNS. V lost 2 bases and J 8 bases, leaving 12 bases between the germline ends. This chain's CDR3 is CASSEPSTDEAFF. The DNA of the CDR3 is TGTGCCAGCAGTGAACCGTCGACAGACGAAGCTTTCTTT.